The TCR beta chain under discussion was sequenced for a study of blood T cells in healthy people across ages. Overall study results and limits: In these data, TCR beta diversity tracked strongly with naive T cell percentage.

CDR1 MNHEY and CDR2 SVGEGT come from the germline V gene. Losses at the gene ends were 4 bases for V and 2 bases for J; bases not matched to a gene: 7. The CDR3 has 15 residues. A second PCR of about 6 to 11 cycles used a sample-barcoded 5' primer and a J-beta primer mix. TCRdb independently ran MiXCR on the 5' RACE reads; one entry per CDR3 protein. Of roughly 900,000 distinct CDR3 sequences in the sample, around 48% are singletons; the top ten hold roughly an eighth. Regarding this clonotype: As yet, its antigen is unknown.

Input material: blood. The chain employs TRBV6-2 or TRBV6-3 and TRBJ2-7, with 8 nucleotides matching TRBD1. This clonotype originated in a man younger than 40 in good health. CDR3 DNA sequence: TGTGCCAGCAGTTCCGGACAGGGCCTCCCCTACGAGCAGTACTTC. Translation: CASSSGQGLPYEQYF.